What follows are 23 T cell receptor beta chains derived from one specimen sequenced in a study of monozygotic twins with inflammatory bowel disease. Following a re-call of the 5' RACE reads, TCRdb has one entry per CDR3 protein and lacks DNA. The repertoire table contains hundreds of thousands of distinct CDR3 sequences. Sequencing input: blood. The source is a human donor with ulcerative colitis or Crohn's disease, or a healthy co-twin of an affected twin (not recorded which).

This CDR3 reads CASSSGLAETYNEQFF. The chain joins TRBV28 to TRBJ2-1; TCRdb returns TRBD2, unconfirmable since there is no DNA. The CDR3 has 16 amino acids. Germline-derived CDR1 and CDR2 are MDHEN and SYDVKM.

The chain uses TRBV7-9 and TRBJ2-1; lacking DNA, the TRBD1 call made by TCRdb goes unchecked. This CDR3 is 15 amino acids long. Germline V gene sequence: CDR1 SEHNR, CDR2 FQNEAQ (reference sequence). The CDR3 region is CASSSRQVRNNEQFF.

The V call is TRBV7-2, the J call TRBJ2-1; absent DNA, TCRdb's TRBD2 call cannot be checked. This CDR3 is built from 16 residues. Germline V gene data show CDR1 as SGHTA and CDR2 as FQGNSA. The CDR3 here is CASSYEVGGPANEQFF. Full variable domain (rest looked up from reference TRBV7-2 and TRBJ2-1): GAGVSQSPSNKVTEKGKDVELRCDPISGHTALYWYRQSLGQGLEFLIYFQGNSAPDKSGLPSDRFSAERTGGSVSTLTIQRTQQEDSAVYLCASSYEVGGPANEQFFGPGTRLTVL.

This chain links TRBV7-2 with TRBJ2-2; TCRdb's D call of TRBD1 is untestable without DNA. The CDR3 has 15 amino acids. Germline lookup yields CDR1 SGHTA and CDR2 FQGNSA. The CDR3 spells CASSLTGMTGGELFF. The full variable domain, in which reference TRBV7-2 and TRBJ2-2 provide the parts outside the CDR3, is GAGVSQSPSNKVTEKGKDVELRCDPISGHTALYWYRQSLGQGLEFLIYFQGNSAPDKSGLPSDRFSAERTGGSVSTLTIQRTQQEDSAVYLCASSLTGMTGGELFFGEGSRLTVL.

The chain has TRBV20-1 and TRBJ2-1; absent DNA, TCRdb's TRBD2 call cannot be checked. CDR1 DFQATT and CDR2 SNEGSKA come from the germline V gene (reference sequence). The length of the CDR3 is 16 residues. The CDR3 protein is CSASGSRTSGRTGQFF.

The gene calls are TRBV19 and TRBJ2-5; TCRdb's assignment of TRBD2 cannot be checked, as there is no DNA. The CDR3 runs to 14 residues. Germline V gene lookup returns CDR1 LNHDA and CDR2 SQIVND (reference sequence). The CDR3 here is CASTPAGGGETQYF.

The chain carries TRBV5-1 and TRBJ1-4. The CDR3 spans 15 residues. CDR1 is SGHRS, CDR2 YFSETQ, per germline. The CDR3 spells CASRSRPGQGEKLFF.

This chain uses TRBV12-3 or TRBV12-4 with TRBJ1-1. The CDR3 spans 13 residues. CDR3 loop: CASNSIVNTEAFF.

The chain links TRBV6-2 or TRBV6-3 to TRBJ2-7; TCRdb returns TRBD2, unconfirmable since there is no DNA. This CDR3 region has 17 residues. Germline V gene sequence: CDR1 MNHEY, CDR2 SVGEGT. CDR3: CASSYRLAGDPFYEQYF.

The chain carries TRBV3-1 and TRBJ2-4. The CDR3 has 17 amino acids. Germline-derived CDR1 and CDR2 are LGHDT and YNNKEL (reference sequence). The CDR3 loop is CASSQERRRMNKNIQYF.

The rearrangement joins TRBV5-1 to TRBJ2-3; no DNA is available, so the TRBD2 call from TCRdb remains unchecked. The CDR3 is 18 amino acids. The germline CDR1 and CDR2 sequences are SGHRS and YFSETQ. The chain's CDR3 is CASSVADSRDYQTDTQYF.

The rearrangement links TRBV20-1 to TRBJ2-2; the TRBD1 assignment by TCRdb is unverifiable without DNA. This CDR3 is built from 15 residues. CDR1 is DFQATT and CDR2 is SNEGSKA in the germline V gene (reference sequence). The CDR3 sequence is CSARGTGALSGELFF.

This chain joins TRBV5-1 and TRBJ2-7; with no DNA, the TCRdb D assignment of TRBD1 cannot be verified. The germline gives CDR1 SGHRS, CDR2 YFSETQ. This CDR3 has 16 amino acids. CDR3 residues: CASSRSGQGERYEQYF.

The V and J genes are TRBV9 and TRBJ1-3; TCRdb gives TRBD1 as the D gene, but with no DNA this cannot be confirmed. The CDR3 runs to 14 residues. The germline gives CDR1 SGDLS, CDR2 YYNGEE. CDR3 sequence: CASSADRVGNTIYF. The complete variable domain, with remaining parts taken from reference TRBV9 and TRBJ1-3, reads DSGVTQTPKHLITATGQRVTLRCSPRSGDLSVYWYQQSLDQGLQFLIQYYNGEERAKGNILERFSAQQFPDLHSELNLSSLELGDSALYFCASSADRVGNTIYFGEGSWLTVV.

The chain has TRBV7-6 and TRBJ2-1; without DNA, the TCRdb call of TRBD2 cannot be checked. From germline, CDR1 is SGHVS and CDR2 FNYEAQ. This CDR3 has 16 residues. This chain's CDR3 is CASSLFGGGGYNEQFF. Full variable domain (rest looked up from reference TRBV7-6 and TRBJ2-1): GAGVSQSPRYKVTKRGQDVALRCDPISGHVSLYWYRQALGQGPEFLTYFNYEAQQDKSGLPNDRFSAERPEGSISTLTIQRTEQRDSAMYRCASSLFGGGGYNEQFFGPGTRLTVL.

The chain employs TRBV9 and TRBJ2-7; TCRdb gives TRBD1 as the D gene, but with no DNA this cannot be confirmed. This CDR3 spans 14 amino acids. CDR1 is SGDLS, CDR2 YYNGEE, per germline. This chain's CDR3 is CASSVGAENYEQYF.

The CDR3 loop reads CSAPRTSGSRNEQFF. The V call is TRBV20-1, the J call TRBJ2-1; TCRdb's assignment of TRBD2 cannot be checked, as there is no DNA. The CDR3 loop spans 15 amino acids. Germline V gene sequence: CDR1 DFQATT, CDR2 SNEGSKA (reference sequence).

V usage is TRBV20-1 and J usage is TRBJ2-7; there is no DNA to check the TCRdb D call of TRBD1. Germline V gives CDR1 DFQATT, CDR2 SNEGSKA (reference sequence). This CDR3 contains 15 residues. CDR3 in amino acids: CSAKVPGQNIYEQYF.

V usage is TRBV27 and J usage is TRBJ2-4; TCRdb picks TRBD1, but there is no DNA to check that call. The CDR3 sequence is 15 residues long. Germline CDR1 MNHEY, CDR2 SMNVEV (reference sequence). Here the CDR3 reads CASSLSPDSIGIQYF.

The chain recombines TRBV12-3 or TRBV12-4 with TRBJ2-5; without DNA, the TCRdb call of TRBD1 cannot be checked. The CDR3 spans 12 residues. The CDR3 loop is CASSGDWETQYF.

The genes are TRBV5-1 and TRBJ2-1; TCRdb calls TRBD1, which cannot be checked without DNA. This CDR3 is built from 16 residues. Germline V CDR1 and CDR2: SGHRS, YFSETQ. CDR3 sequence: CASSLRQTASYNEQFF.

V and J are TRBV28 and TRBJ1-5; there is no DNA to check the TCRdb D call of TRBD1. This CDR3 has 14 residues. Looked up from germline, CDR1 is MDHEN and CDR2 is SYDVKM. CDR3 sequence reads: CASSFAGGYQPQHF. The variable domain in full, completed from reference TRBV28 and TRBJ1-5, reads DVKVTQSSRYLVKRTGEKVFLECVQDMDHENMFWYRQDPGLGLRLIYFSYDVKMKEKGDIPEGYSVSREKKERFSLILESASTNQTSMYLCASSFAGGYQPQHFGDGTRLSIL.

This chain joins TRBV12-3 or TRBV12-4 and TRBJ2-2. The CDR3 length is 15 residues. The CDR3 reads CASSAHGGDTGELFF.